A selection of T cell receptor beta chains follows, all from one sample in a study of T cell clones after liver transplantation. TCRdb keeps only in-frame clones here, not all; method: immunoSEQ multiplex PCR. This sample has about 100,000 clones, with 82% found just once. Specimen: CD4+ T cells from blood, collected before liver transplant. The receptor set was obtained from a human donor who received a liver transplant. The CDR3 runs from the conserved cysteine through the conserved F or W. D genes are given only for firm matches. Not every row has a clone size; where given, it reads once, few, many or a size class.

J gene | clone size | D gene | V gene | CDR3 protein | CDR3 DNA
TRBJ1-5 | once | NA | TRBV18 | CASSPGVGNQPQHF | TGTGCCAGCTCACCAGGGGTCGGCAATCAGCCCCAGCATTTT
TRBJ2-5 | NA | NA | TRBV2 | CASSVGGRETQYF | TGTGCCAGCAGCGTCGGGGGAAGGGAGACCCAGTACTTC
TRBJ2-7 | NA | NA | TRBV5-6 | CASSASYEQYF | TGTGCCAGCAGCGCTTCCTACGAGCAGTACTTC
TRBJ1-1 | NA | NA | TRBV6-4 | CASSRKPVSLRITEAFF | TGTGCCAGCAGCCGAAAACCCGTCTCCCTGCGAATCACTGAAGCTTTCTTT
TRBJ1-6 | few | NA | TRBV7-2 | CASSLGGGERSPLHF | TGTGCCAGCAGCTTAGGTGGGGGAGAAAGATCACCCCTCCACTTT
TRBJ2-2 | once | TRBD1 | TRBV5-1 | CASSLGTGSGELFF | TGCGCCAGCAGCTTGGGGACAGGGTCCGGGGAGCTGTTTTTT
TRBJ1-6 | NA | NA | TRBV14 | CASSQRWQNNSPLHF | TGTGCCAGCAGCCAACGGTGGCAGAATAATTCACCCCTCCACTTT
TRBJ2-5 | NA | TRBD2 | TRBV6-5 | CASSYSGTQETQYF | TGTGCCAGCAGTTACAGCGGGACCCAAGAGACCCAGTACTTC
TRBJ2-2 | NA | TRBD2 | TRBV6-5 | CASRRTSGTGELFF | TGTGCCAGCAGGCGGACTAGCGGGACCGGGGAGCTGTTTTTT
TRBJ1-3 | once | TRBD1 | TRBV5-4 | CASSYNRGRGNTIYF | TGTGCCAGCAGCTATAACAGGGGCCGGGGCAACACCATATATTTT
TRBJ1-5 | NA | NA | TRBV6-1 | CASSGTRGQQPQHF | TGTGCCAGCAGTGGTACCCGAGGGCAACAGCCCCAGCATTTT
TRBJ2-7 | NA | TRBD2 | TRBV14 | CASSQFSGSYEQYF | TGTGCCAGCAGCCAATTTAGCGGGAGTTACGAGCAGTACTTC
TRBJ2-7 | once | NA | TRBV28 | CASSLFQGTYEQYF | TGTGCCAGCAGTTTATTTCAGGGAACCTACGAGCAGTACTTC
TRBJ1-4 | NA | NA | TRBV6-5 | CASKRRSTTNEKLFF | TGTGCCAGCAAAAGACGGAGTACGACTAATGAAAAACTGTTTTTT
TRBJ1-6 | NA | TRBD1 | TRBV18 | CASSWDRDNSPLHF | TGTGCCAGCTCATGGGACAGGGATAATTCACCCCTCCACTTT
TRBJ1-4 | NA | NA | TRBV30 | CAWSQTFGGEKLFF | TGTGCCTGGAGTCAAACCTTCGGGGGTGAAAAACTGTTTTTT
TRBJ1-1 | few | NA | TRBV7-3 | CASSLMENTEAFF | TGTGCCAGCAGCTTAATGGAAAACACTGAAGCTTTCTTT
TRBJ2-5 | NA | NA | TRBV5-1 | CASSLVGDQETQYF | TGCGCCAGCAGCTTGGTGGGGGATCAAGAGACCCAGTACTTC
TRBJ2-3 | NA | NA | TRBV5-6 | CASSWGGDTQYF | TGTGCCAGCAGTTGGGGCGGAGATACGCAGTATTTT
TRBJ1-3 | NA | NA | TRBV7-9 | CASSLVGTRGPTF | TGTGCCAGCAGCTTAGTAGGTACAAGGGGTCCTACGTTT
TRBJ1-3 | few | TRBD1 | TRBV7-9 | CASSWDSQNTIYF | TGTGCCAGCAGCTGGGACAGCCAAAACACCATATATTTT
TRBJ2-3 | NA | NA | TRBV2 | CASSLQGGSTDTQYF | TGTGCCAGCAGCCTTCAGGGGGGTAGCACAGATACGCAGTATTTT
TRBJ1-2 | NA | NA | TRBV11-2 | CASSLGPEDYGYTF | TGTGCCAGCAGCTTAGGACCGGAAGACTATGGCTACACCTTC
TRBJ1-2 | NA | NA | TRBV7-9 | CASSPGTTRGYTF | TGTGCCAGCAGCCCGGGGACAACCCGGGGCTACACCTTC
TRBJ1-4 | NA | TRBD1 | TRBV7-2 | CASSPSGTVNEKLFF | TGTGCCAGCAGCCCCTCCGGGACAGTAAATGAAAAACTGTTTTTT
TRBJ2-1 | NA | TRBD2 | TRBV5-1 | CASMGGTTYNEQFF | TGCGCCAGCATGGGTGGGACTACATACAATGAGCAGTTCTTC
TRBJ1-5 | few | NA | TRBV21-1 | CASSSYSNQPQHF | TGTGCCAGCAGTTCCTATAGCAATCAGCCCCAGCATTTT
TRBJ1-5 | few | TRBD1 | TRBV19 | CASRTGASSGGQPQHF | TGTGCCAGTAGGACAGGGGCTTCATCTGGGGGTCAGCCCCAGCATTTT
TRBJ2-1 | NA | TRBD1 | TRBV9 | CASSVGAGTAYNEQFF | TGTGCCAGCAGCGTAGGGGCCGGGACAGCCTACAATGAGCAGTTCTTC
TRBJ2-1 | NA | NA | TRBV18 | CASSPQQGGDNEQFF | TGTGCCAGCTCACCTCAACAGGGGGGGGATAATGAGCAGTTCTTC
TRBJ2-1 | NA | TRBD2 | TRBV27 | CASSFLGLAGLSEQFF | TGTGCCAGCAGTTTCCTCGGACTAGCGGGGTTGAGTGAGCAGTTCTTC
TRBJ2-3 | NA | NA | TRBV18 | CASSPSTDTQYF | TGTGCCAGCTCACCAAGCACAGATACGCAGTATTTT
TRBJ2-7 | NA | NA | TRBV12-5 | CASGLVRRGSYEQYF | TGTGCTAGTGGTTTGGTACGACGGGGGTCCTACGAGCAGTACTTC
TRBJ2-7 | NA | NA | TRBV10-3 | CATGERLVGDEQYF | TGTGCCACAGGAGAGAGACTAGTAGGTGACGAGCAGTACTTC
TRBJ1-5 | NA | NA | TRBV4-1 | CASSQDRDQPQHF | TGCGCCAGCAGCCAAGACAGGGATCAGCCCCAGCATTTT
TRBJ2-2 | NA | NA | TRBV2 | CASSSPLGNTGELFF | TGTGCCAGCAGTTCCCCCCTGGGCAACACCGGGGAGCTGTTTTTT